These T cell receptor beta chains were read from a single sample in a study of regulatory T cells in long-lasting Graves disease. MiXCR, applied by TCRdb to the multiplex PCR reads, yields one record per CDR3 protein. The sample consists of under 500,000 distinct CDR3 sequences, 20% of them appearing once. This specimen consisted of peripheral blood mononuclear cells (PBMCs), obtained when the disease was refractory, from a patient treated with antithyroid drugs. Receptor source: a female donor with Graves disease. Both conserved end residues are part of each CDR3. A D gene is named only where the DNA matches it firmly. The size of a clone is reported for some rows only, either as once, few or many, or as a class for expanded clones.

CDR3 length	D gene	clone size	V gene	J gene	CDR3 DNA	CDR3 protein
14	.	.	TRBV30	TRBJ1-1	TGTGCCTGGAGGGGACCCGGATCGAACACTGAAGCTTTCTTT	CAWRGPGSNTEAFF
13	TRBD2	few	TRBV10-2	TRBJ2-7	TGCGCCAGCAGTGACGGGGAGGGGTACGAGCAGTACTTC	CASSDGEGYEQYF
15	TRBD2	few	TRBV6-2/TRBV6-3	TRBJ2-7	TGTGCCAGCAGCCCTAGCGGGCAAGCCTCCTACGAGCAGTACTTC	CASSPSGQASYEQYF
12	.	many	TRBV30	TRBJ2-7	TGTGCCTGGACGCCGAGCTCCTACGAGCAGTACTTC	CAWTPSSYEQYF
18	TRBD1	many	TRBV7-6	TRBJ2-5	TGTGCCAGCAGGTCGGGACAGGGGATTGGGAGGGGAGAAGAGACCCAGTACTTC	CASRSGQGIGRGEETQYF
15	.	.	TRBV9	TRBJ2-7	TGTGCCAGCAGCCCGACGGCCAGCGGTGGATACGAGCAGTACTTC	CASSPTASGGYEQYF
13	.	few	TRBV6-5	TRBJ2-1	TGTGCCAGCAGTTTCGGGGCTTACAATGAGCAGTTCTTC	CASSFGAYNEQFF
16	TRBD2	.	TRBV20-1	TRBJ2-5	TGCAGTGCTAGAGAGGCGGCTAGCGGGAGTGGAAAGACCCAGTACTTC	CSAREAASGSGKTQYF
13	.	few	TRBV30	TRBJ1-2	TGTGCCTGGAGTAACAGCCTAAACTATGGCTACACCTTC	CAWSNSLNYGYTF
12	TRBD1	many	TRBV11-3	TRBJ2-2	TGTGCCAGCAGCTCGTCGGGACAGAGGCTGTTTTTT	CASSSSGQRLFF
14	.	.	TRBV12-3/TRBV12-4	TRBJ2-3	TGTGCCAGCAGTAAAAGACAGGGCACAGATACGCAGTATTTT	CASSKRQGTDTQYF
13	.	few	TRBV20-1	TRBJ1-4	TGCAGTGCTAGCAGGGTGGAACAGGAAAAACTGTTTTTT	CSASRVEQEKLFF
14	.	many	TRBV2	TRBJ2-7	TGTGCCAGCAGTGAGAGGGGAGTAGGCTACAAGCAGTACTTC	CASSERGVGYKQYF
10	.	.	TRBV20-1	TRBJ1-1	TGCAGTGCTAGGTGGGACGTCACCTACTTT	CSARWDVTYF
15	TRBD1	many	TRBV28	TRBJ2-7	TGTGCCAGCCAAATCTCGGGACAGGGGGCTTACGAGCAGTACTTC	CASQISGQGAYEQYF
14	.	many	TRBV28	TRBJ2-7	TGTGCCAGCAGCCCCTCCGGGACCTCCTACGAGCAGTACTTC	CASSPSGTSYEQYF
14	.	many	TRBV6-5	TRBJ1-2	TGTGCCAGCAGTTACCAAGGGACTGCCGGTGGCTACACCTTC	CASSYQGTAGGYTF
16	.	few	TRBV6-5	TRBJ2-7	TGTGCCAGCAGTTACCCCGGCAGGGGGGTGACCTACGAGCAGTACTTC	CASSYPGRGVTYEQYF
16	.	few	TRBV27	TRBJ2-2	TGTGCCAGCAGTCCTCGACCAATTGTGGGCACCGGGGAGCTGTTTTTT	CASSPRPIVGTGELFF
18	TRBD2	many	TRBV2	TRBJ2-7	TGTGCCAGCAGTGAAGCCGGTTCAAAACGGGAGGCACACTACGAGCAGTACTTC	CASSEAGSKREAHYEQYF
14	.	few	TRBV12-3/TRBV12-4	TRBJ1-1	TGTGCCAGCACTTTGGGACTTCAGAACACTGAAGCTTTCTTT	CASTLGLQNTEAFF
16	TRBD1	.	TRBV5-4	TRBJ1-2	TGTGCCAGCAGCTTATATGTATCAGGGGGCTTTACTGGCTACACCTTC	CASSLYVSGGFTGYTF
14	.	few	TRBV10-3	TRBJ1-1	TGTGCCATCAGTGAGGGGGCGGATGGCACTGAAGCTTTCTTT	CAISEGADGTEAFF
14	TRBD1	many	TRBV28	TRBJ1-2	TGTGCCAGCAGTGCCCCGGGACAGGGTCGTGGCTACACCTTC	CASSAPGQGRGYTF
15	.	many	TRBV7-2	TRBJ2-5	TGTGCCAGCAGCGTTCAGTTTCGTCAACAAGAGACCCAGTACTTC	CASSVQFRQQETQYF
18	.	few	TRBV27	TRBJ2-1	TGTGCCAGCAGTTTATCATTTGGAGGGAGTGTATCCTACAATGAGCAGTTCTTC	CASSLSFGGSVSYNEQFF
13	.	.	TRBV6-1	TRBJ2-5	TGTGCCAGCATGCTGAGTGAGCAAGAGACCCAGTACTTC	CASMLSEQETQYF
15	.	many	TRBV6-2/TRBV6-3	TRBJ1-1	TGTGCCAGCAGTTACGAGCCAGGAGCTAACACTGAAGCTTTCTTT	CASSYEPGANTEAFF
14	.	few	TRBV4-3	TRBJ2-7	TGCGCCAGCAGCCAAGACCGGCAATCCTACGAGCAGTACTTC	CASSQDRQSYEQYF
13	TRBD1	many	TRBV29-1	TRBJ2-5	TGCAGCGTTGTCAAACAGGGGCAAGAGACCCAGTACTTC	CSVVKQGQETQYF
16	TRBD1	many	TRBV2	TRBJ1-2	TGTGCCAGCAGTGAACGGACAGGGGCTCTAAACTATGGCTACACCTTC	CASSERTGALNYGYTF